This is a list of T cell receptor beta chains from one sample in a study of kidney transplant recipient with SARS-CoV-2 infection. TCRdb reprocessed the reads with MiXCR, giving one entry per CDR3 protein. The data contain roughly 230,000 distinct CDR3 sequences, about 30% of them singletons. The sample in question was a blood sample, obtained at baseline and around day 110 from a kidney transplant recipient. All receptors derive from a male patient in his 30s who had COVID-19 and was a kidney transplant recipient. T cells may partly derive from the graft donor. The CDR3 runs from the conserved cysteine through the conserved F or W. A D gene is named only where the DNA matches it firmly. Clone size appears in some rows only: once, few, many, or a class for an expanded clone.

TRBJ1-2 TRBV6-2/TRBV6-3 many - CASSSICCIGKTYGYTF TGTGCCAGCAGTAGCATATGCTGCATCGGAAAGACCTATGGCTACACCTTC
TRBJ2-1 TRBV6-6 many - CASSRTVNEQFF TGTGCCAGCAGCCGGACGGTTAATGAGCAGTTCTTC
TRBJ2-1 TRBV7-2 many TRBD2 CASSRGTSGLSEQFF TGTGCCAGCAGCCGCGGGACTAGCGGGCTAAGTGAGCAGTTCTTC
TRBJ1-5 TRBV2 many TRBD1 CASDRTGEDQPQHF TGTGCCAGCGATCGGACAGGGGAAGATCAGCCCCAGCATTTT
TRBJ1-2 TRBV6-8 - - CASSGRLRSRKTYDYTF TGTGCCAGCAGTGGCAGATTACGCTCTAGAAAGACCTATGACTACACCTTC
TRBJ1-6 TRBV6-5 many - CASLRGSSPLHF TGTGCCAGCTTGAGGGGGTCTTCACCCCTCCACTTT
TRBJ1-5 TRBV7-2 many - CASSPPGSNQPQHF TGTGCCAGCAGCCCCCCGGGGAGCAATCAGCCCCAGCATTTT
TRBJ1-1 TRBV29-1 many TRBD1 CSVGTGAGTEAFF TGCAGCGTTGGGACAGGGGCGGGCACTGAAGCTTTCTTT
TRBJ2-7 TRBV5-4 once TRBD2 CASSLTPGLASEQYF TGTGCCAGCAGCCTGACCCCGGGACTAGCCAGCGAGCAGTACTTC
TRBJ2-3 TRBV4-2 many - CASSQGAGGGADTQYF TGTGCCAGCAGCCAAGGAGCGGGCGGGGGCGCAGATACGCAGTATTTT
TRBJ2-1 TRBV2 many TRBD1 CASSGPGQGPEEQFF TGTGCCAGCAGTGGGCCGGGACAGGGTCCCGAGGAGCAGTTCTTC